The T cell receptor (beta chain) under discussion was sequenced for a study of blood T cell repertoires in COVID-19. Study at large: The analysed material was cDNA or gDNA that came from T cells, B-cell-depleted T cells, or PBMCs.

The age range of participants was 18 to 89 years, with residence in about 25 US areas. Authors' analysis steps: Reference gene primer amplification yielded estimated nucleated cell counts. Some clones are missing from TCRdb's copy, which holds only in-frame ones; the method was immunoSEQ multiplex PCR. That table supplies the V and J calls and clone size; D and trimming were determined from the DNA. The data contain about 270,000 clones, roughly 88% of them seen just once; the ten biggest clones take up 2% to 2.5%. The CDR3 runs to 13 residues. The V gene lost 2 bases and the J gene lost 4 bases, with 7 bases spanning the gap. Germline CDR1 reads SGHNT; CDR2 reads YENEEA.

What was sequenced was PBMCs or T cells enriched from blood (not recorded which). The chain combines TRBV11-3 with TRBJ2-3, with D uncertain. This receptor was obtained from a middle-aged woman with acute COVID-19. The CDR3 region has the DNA TGTGCCAGCAGCTTATCCGTCGCAGATACGCAGTATTTT. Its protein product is CASSLSVADTQYF.